This is a list of T cell receptor beta chains from one sample in a study of blood T cell repertoires in COVID-19. Sequenced by immunoSEQ multiplex PCR; TCRdb stores in-frame clones only, minus some. Of some 220,000 clones in the sample, roughly four fifths were seen once. Sequencing was carried out using PBMCs or T cells enriched from blood (not recorded which). The receptors originated from a woman in her thirties or forties with acute COVID-19. The CDR3 runs from the conserved cysteine through the conserved F or W. D genes are given only for firm matches. Not every row has a clone size; where given, it reads once, few, many or a size class.

>TRBV30|NA|TRBJ2-7|NA
TGTGCCTGGAGCCCCCAGACTGGCTACGAGCAGTACTTC
CAWSPQTGYEQYF
>TRBV7-9|NA|TRBJ1-2|NA
TGTGCCAGCAGCCGACAGGATCTATGGGGCTACACCTTC
CASSRQDLWGYTF
>TRBV5-1|TRBD1|TRBJ2-1|NA
TGCGCCAGCAGCCAGGGACAGGGGGCACTCAATGAGCAGTTCTTC
CASSQGQGALNEQFF
>TRBV7-9|TRBD2|TRBJ2-1|NA
TGTGCCAGCAGCAGGCTAGCGGGGGAGTTTTTGGTTGAGCAGTTCTTC
CASSRLAGEFLVEQFF
>TRBV4-2|TRBD1|TRBJ2-5|NA
TGTGCCAGCAGCCAAGAGACGGGGACAGGAGAGACCCAGTACTTC
CASSQETGTGETQYF
>TRBV11-2|TRBD2|TRBJ2-1|once
TGTGCCAGCAGCTTAGGTTCCCTGGGGGAGGGGGAGCAGTTCTTC
CASSLGSLGEGEQFF
>TRBV28|TRBD2|TRBJ2-1|NA
TGTGCCAGCAGTTCTACGGGAGGGCCAGGTCGCGAGCAGTTCTTC
CASSSTGGPGREQFF
>TRBV5-1|NA|TRBJ2-7|NA
TGCGCCAGCAGCTTGACAGGCTCCTACGAGCAGTACTTC
CASSLTGSYEQYF
>TRBV18|NA|TRBJ2-3|few
TGTGCCAGCTCACGGGGGGGCACAGATACGCAGTATTTT
CASSRGGTDTQYF
>TRBV27|TRBD1|TRBJ2-7|NA
TGTGCCAGCAGTTTAACAGGGGCCCCCTACGAGCAGTACTTC
CASSLTGAPYEQYF
>TRBV19|NA|TRBJ1-2|NA
TGTGCCAGTAGCAGGACAGACGCCAACTATGGCTACACCTTC
CASSRTDANYGYTF
>TRBV30|NA|TRBJ1-1|NA
TGTGCCTGGTGGACAGTCATGAACACTGAAGCTTTCTTT
CAWWTVMNTEAFF
>TRBV25-1|TRBD1|TRBJ2-5|NA
TGTGCCGTTCCGGGACAGCCCCTCCAAGAGACCCAGTACTTC
CAVPGQPLQETQYF
>TRBV5-1|NA|TRBJ1-2|few
TGCGCCAGCAGCTTGGAAGGGGTCGCCGAATCCTATGGCTACACCTTC
CASSLEGVAESYGYTF
>TRBV6-5|TRBD1|TRBJ1-6|few
TGTGCCAGCAGTACAGGGGGCTATAATTCACCCCTCCACTTT
CASSTGGYNSPLHF
>TRBV7-3|NA|TRBJ2-6|NA
TGTGCCAGCAGCGGAACCGGGTTCGGGGTTTCTGGGGCCAACGTCCTGACTTTC
CASSGTGFGVSGANVLTF
>TRBV9|NA|TRBJ1-1|NA
TGTGCCAGCAGCCCGTCCGGACATCTGAACACTGAAGCTTTCTTT
CASSPSGHLNTEAFF
>TRBV20-1|NA|TRBJ1-2|NA
TGCAGTGCTAAGGGGGTCTACACCTTC
CSAKGVYTF
>TRBV7-9|NA|TRBJ1-4|once
TGTGCTGCGCGGGGGCTTGGAACTAATGAAAAACTGTTTTTT
CAARGLGTNEKLFF
>TRBV18|TRBD2|TRBJ2-7|NA
TGTGCCAGCTCATCGCGCCCTAGCGGGAGCTCCTACGAGCAGTACTTC
CASSSRPSGSSYEQYF
>TRBV3-1/TRBV3-2|TRBD2|TRBJ2-7|NA
TGTGCCAGCAGCCCCCGAGCGGGAACCTACGAGCAGTACTTC
CASSPRAGTYEQYF
>TRBV15|NA|TRBJ1-3|NA
TGTGCCACCAGCAGAGGTGGAACAGCTAGAAACACCATATATTTT
CATSRGGTARNTIYF
>TRBV30|NA|TRBJ2-3|NA
TGTGCCTGGAGTGTACGCCAGACAGATACGCAGTATTTT
CAWSVRQTDTQYF
>TRBV6-1|TRBD1|TRBJ1-5|few
TGTGCCAGCAGTGAAATTGCCGGGACAGGCAATCAGCCCCAGCATTTT
CASSEIAGTGNQPQHF
>TRBV9|NA|TRBJ1-4|NA
TGTGCCAGCAGCGGACAAGCAACTAATGAAAAACTGTTTTTT
CASSGQATNEKLFF
>TRBV9|NA|TRBJ2-2|NA
TGTGCCAGCAGCTCCCGGGATCTACCGAACGGGGAGCTGTTTTTT
CASSSRDLPNGELFF